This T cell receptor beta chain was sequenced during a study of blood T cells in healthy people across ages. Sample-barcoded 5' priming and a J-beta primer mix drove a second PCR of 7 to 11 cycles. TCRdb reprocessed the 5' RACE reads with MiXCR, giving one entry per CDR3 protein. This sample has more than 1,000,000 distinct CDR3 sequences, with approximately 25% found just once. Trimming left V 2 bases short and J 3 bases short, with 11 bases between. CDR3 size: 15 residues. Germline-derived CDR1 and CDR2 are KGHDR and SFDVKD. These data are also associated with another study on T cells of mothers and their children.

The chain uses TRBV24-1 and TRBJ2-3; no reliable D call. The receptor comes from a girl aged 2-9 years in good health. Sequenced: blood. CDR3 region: CATSDWVTQTDTQYF. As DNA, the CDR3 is TGTGCCACCAGTGATTGGGTAACCCAAACAGATACGCAGTATTTT.